The clone carrying this T cell receptor (beta chain) has at least ten counts. Its target is not known. Unique molecular identifiers tagged individual cDNA molecules. TCRdb ran MiXCR on the 5' RACE reads and lists one entry per CDR3 protein. The data show around 57,000 distinct CDR3 sequences, 6% to 7% seen once. Trimming took off 6 bases at V and 0 bases at J, with 21 bases between the two ends. The CDR3 runs to 19 residues. The data were taken from a study of early T cells in non-severe SARS-CoV-2 infection. The wider study: Bulk RNA taken from unsorted whole blood was sequenced, leaving chains unpaired.

General study points: Missing private and CD4 specificities, VDJdb matching favored anti-spike CD8 responses.

The receptor was isolated from an adult who was a healthcare worker with PCR-confirmed SARS-CoV-2 infection or an uninfected control (not recorded which). The rearrangement uses TRBV12-3 or TRBV12-4 and TRBJ1-6; a possible D gene is TRBD1 (6 bases). What was sequenced was whole blood. The CDR3 sequence is CASSSPYRARGSYNSPLHF. Written as DNA, the CDR3 is TGTGCCAGCAGCTCACCCTACAGGGCTCGCGGCTCCTATAATTCACCCCTCCACTTT.